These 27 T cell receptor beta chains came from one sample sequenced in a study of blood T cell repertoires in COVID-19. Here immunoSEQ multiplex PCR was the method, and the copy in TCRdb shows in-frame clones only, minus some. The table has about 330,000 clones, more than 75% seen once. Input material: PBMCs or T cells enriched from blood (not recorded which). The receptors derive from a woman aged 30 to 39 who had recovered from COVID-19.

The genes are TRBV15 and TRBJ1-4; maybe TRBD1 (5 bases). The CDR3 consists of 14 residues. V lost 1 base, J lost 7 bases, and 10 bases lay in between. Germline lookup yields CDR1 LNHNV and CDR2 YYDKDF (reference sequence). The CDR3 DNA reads TGTGCCACCAGCAGAGCCAGGGTTAGTGAAAAACTGTTTTTT. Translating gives CATSRARVSEKLFF.

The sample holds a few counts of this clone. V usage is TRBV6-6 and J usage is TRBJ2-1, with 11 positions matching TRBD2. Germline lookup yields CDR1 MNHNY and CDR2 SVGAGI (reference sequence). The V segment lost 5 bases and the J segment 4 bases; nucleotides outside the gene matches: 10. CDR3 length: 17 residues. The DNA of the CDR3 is TGTGCCAGCAGTCGCGGGGTAGCGGGGGGGATGTACAATGAGCAGTTCTTC. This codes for CASSRGVAGGMYNEQFF.

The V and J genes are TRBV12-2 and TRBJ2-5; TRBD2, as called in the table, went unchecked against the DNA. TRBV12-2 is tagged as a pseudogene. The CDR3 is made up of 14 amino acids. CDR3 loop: CASPLGGVVETQYF. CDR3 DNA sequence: TGTGCAAGTCCTCTTGGGGGGGTTGTAGAGACCCAGTACTTC.

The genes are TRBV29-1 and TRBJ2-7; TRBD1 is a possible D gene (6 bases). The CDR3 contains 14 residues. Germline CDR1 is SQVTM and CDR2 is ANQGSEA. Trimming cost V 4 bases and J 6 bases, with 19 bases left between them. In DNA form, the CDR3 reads TGCAGCGTTGCTACAGGGCTCCATAGGAGCGAGCAGTACTTC. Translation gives CSVATGLHRSEQYF.

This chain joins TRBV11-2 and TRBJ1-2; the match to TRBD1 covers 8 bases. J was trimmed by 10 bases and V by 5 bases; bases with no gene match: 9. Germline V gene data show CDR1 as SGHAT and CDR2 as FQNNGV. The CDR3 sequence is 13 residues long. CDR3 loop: CASSRGQGFFYTF. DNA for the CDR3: TGTGCCAGCAGCCGTGGACAGGGTTTTTTCTACACCTTC.

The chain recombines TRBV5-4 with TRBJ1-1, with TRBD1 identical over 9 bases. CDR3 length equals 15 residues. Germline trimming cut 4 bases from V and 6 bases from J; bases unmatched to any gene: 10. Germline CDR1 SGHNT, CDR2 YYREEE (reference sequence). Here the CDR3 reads CASSAPTGGAAEAFF. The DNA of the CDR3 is TGTGCCAGCAGCGCCCCAACAGGGGGCGCCGCTGAAGCTTTCTTT.

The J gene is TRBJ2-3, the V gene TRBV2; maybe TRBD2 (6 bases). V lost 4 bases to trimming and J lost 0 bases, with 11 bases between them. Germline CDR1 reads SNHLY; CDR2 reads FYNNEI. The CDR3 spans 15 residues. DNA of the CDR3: TGTGCCAGCAGTGGCCCGGGGACTAGCACAGATACGCAGTATTTT. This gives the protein CASSGPGTSTDTQYF.

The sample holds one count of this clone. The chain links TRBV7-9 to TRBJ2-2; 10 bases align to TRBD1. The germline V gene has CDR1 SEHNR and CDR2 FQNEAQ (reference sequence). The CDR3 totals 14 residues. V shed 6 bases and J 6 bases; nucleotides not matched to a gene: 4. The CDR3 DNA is TGTGCCAGCAGGGGGACAGGGGATGCCGGGGAGCTGTTTTTT. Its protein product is CASRGTGDAGELFF.

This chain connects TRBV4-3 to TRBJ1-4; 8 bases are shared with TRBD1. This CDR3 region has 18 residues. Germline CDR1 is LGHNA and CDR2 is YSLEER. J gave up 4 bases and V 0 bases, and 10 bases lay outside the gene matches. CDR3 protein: CASSQDWSGGDGNEKLFF. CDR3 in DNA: TGCGCCAGCAGCCAAGATTGGTCAGGGGGCGACGGTAATGAAAAACTGTTTTTT.

This CDR3 is CASSPTGARGYTF. The CDR3 nucleotides read TGTGCCAGCAGCCCTACAGGGGCACGTGGCTACACCTTC. The gene calls are TRBV14 and TRBJ1-2, with 7 bases aligning to TRBD1. J gave up 7 bases and V 4 bases, and 6 bases lay outside the gene matches. The CDR3 is 13 residues long. The V gene's germline CDR1 is SGHDN and CDR2 FVKESK.

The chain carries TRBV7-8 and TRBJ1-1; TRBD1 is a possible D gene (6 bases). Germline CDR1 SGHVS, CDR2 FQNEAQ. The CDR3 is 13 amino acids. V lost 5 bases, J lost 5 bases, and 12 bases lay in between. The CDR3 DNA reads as TGTGCCAGCAGCCCGGGAGGGGGGACTGAAGCTTTCTTT. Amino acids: CASSPGGGTEAFF.

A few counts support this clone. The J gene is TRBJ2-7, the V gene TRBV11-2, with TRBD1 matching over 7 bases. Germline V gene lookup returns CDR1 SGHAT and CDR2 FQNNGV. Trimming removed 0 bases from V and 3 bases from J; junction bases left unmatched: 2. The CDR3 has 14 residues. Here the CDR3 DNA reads TGTGCCAGCAGCTTAGAGGCAGGGGGCTACGAGCAGTACTTC. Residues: CASSLEAGGYEQYF.

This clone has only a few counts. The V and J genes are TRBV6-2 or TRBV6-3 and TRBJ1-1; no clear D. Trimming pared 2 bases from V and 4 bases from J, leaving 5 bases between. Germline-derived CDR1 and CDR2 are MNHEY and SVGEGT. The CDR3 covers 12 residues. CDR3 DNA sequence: TGTGCCAGCAGTTACGTGAGCACTGAAGCTTTCTTT. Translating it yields CASSYVSTEAFF.

The chain's CDR3 is CASPLGVGLDYGYTF. The CDR3 bases are TGTGCCAGCCCCCTCGGGGTAGGTCTCGACTATGGCTACACCTTC. The V gene is TRBV2, the J gene TRBJ1-2; D gene uncertain. V was clipped by 8 bases and J by 3 bases, with 19 bases between them. The V gene's germline CDR1 is SNHLY and CDR2 FYNNEI. This CDR3 is built from 15 residues.

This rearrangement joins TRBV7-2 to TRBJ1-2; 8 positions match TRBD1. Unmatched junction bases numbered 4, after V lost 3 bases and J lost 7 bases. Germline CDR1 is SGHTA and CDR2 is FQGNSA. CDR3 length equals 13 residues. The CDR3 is CASSFRQGFGYTF. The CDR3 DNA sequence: TGTGCCAGCAGCTTTAGACAGGGGTTTGGCTACACCTTC.

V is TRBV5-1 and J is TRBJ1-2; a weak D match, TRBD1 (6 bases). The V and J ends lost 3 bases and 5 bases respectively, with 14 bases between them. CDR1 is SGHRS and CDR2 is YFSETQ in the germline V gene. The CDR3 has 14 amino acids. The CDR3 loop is CASSSEGGGYGYTF. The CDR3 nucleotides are TGCGCCAGCAGCTCAGAAGGGGGAGGGTATGGCTACACCTTC. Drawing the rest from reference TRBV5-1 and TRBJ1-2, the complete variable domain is KAGVTQTPRYLIKTRGQQVTLSCSPISGHRSVSWYQQTPGQGLQFLFEYFSETQRNKGNFPGRFSGRQFSNSRSEMNVSTLELGDSALYLCASSSEGGGYGYTFGSGTRLTVV.

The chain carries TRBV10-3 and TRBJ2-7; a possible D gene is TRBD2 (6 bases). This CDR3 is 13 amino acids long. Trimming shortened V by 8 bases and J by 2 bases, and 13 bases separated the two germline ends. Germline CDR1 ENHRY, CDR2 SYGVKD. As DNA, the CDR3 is TGTGCCATCGGCTCAGGAGGGGCCTACGAGCAGTACTTC. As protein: CAIGSGGAYEQYF.

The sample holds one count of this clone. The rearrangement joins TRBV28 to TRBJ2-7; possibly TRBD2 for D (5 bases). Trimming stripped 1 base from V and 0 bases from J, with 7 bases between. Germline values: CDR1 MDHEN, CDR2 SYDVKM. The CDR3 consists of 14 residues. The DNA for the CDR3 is TGTGCCAGCAGTTTATTGCGGGCCTCCTACGAGCAGTACTTC. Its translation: CASSLLRASYEQYF.

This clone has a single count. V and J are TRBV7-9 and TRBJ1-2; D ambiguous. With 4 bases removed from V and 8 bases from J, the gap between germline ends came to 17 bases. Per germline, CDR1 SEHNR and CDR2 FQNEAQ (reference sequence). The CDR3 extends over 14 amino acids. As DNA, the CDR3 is TGTGCCAGCAGCTCCCAGACTAACACCTACGGCTACACCTTC. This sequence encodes CASSSQTNTYGYTF. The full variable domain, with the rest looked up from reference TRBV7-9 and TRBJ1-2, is DTGVSQNPRHKITKRGQNVTFRCDPISEHNRLYWYRQTLGQGPEFLTYFQNEAQLEKSRLLSDRFSAERPKGSFSTLEIQRTEQGDSAMYLCASSSQTNTYGYTFGSGTRLTVV.

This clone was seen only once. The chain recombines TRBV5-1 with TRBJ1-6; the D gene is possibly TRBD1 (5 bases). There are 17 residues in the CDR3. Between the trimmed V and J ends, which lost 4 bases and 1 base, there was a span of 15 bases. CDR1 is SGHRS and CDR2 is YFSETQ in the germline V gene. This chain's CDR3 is CASSASGGQSYNSPLHF. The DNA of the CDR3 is TGCGCCAGCAGCGCCTCGGGGGGTCAGTCCTATAATTCACCCCTCCACTTT.

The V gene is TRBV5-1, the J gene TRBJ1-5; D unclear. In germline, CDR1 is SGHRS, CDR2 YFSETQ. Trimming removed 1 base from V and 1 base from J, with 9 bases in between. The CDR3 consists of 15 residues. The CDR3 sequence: CASSLMAGSNQPQHF. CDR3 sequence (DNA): TGCGCCAGCAGCTTGATGGCAGGCAGCAATCAGCCCCAGCATTTT.

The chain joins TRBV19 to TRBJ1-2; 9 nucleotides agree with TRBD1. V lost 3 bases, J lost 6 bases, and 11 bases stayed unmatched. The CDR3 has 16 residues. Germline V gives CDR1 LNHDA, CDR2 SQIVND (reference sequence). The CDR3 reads CASSIGRPGQGDGYTF. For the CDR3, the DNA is TGTGCCAGTAGTATCGGCCGACCGGGACAGGGAGATGGCTACACCTTC.

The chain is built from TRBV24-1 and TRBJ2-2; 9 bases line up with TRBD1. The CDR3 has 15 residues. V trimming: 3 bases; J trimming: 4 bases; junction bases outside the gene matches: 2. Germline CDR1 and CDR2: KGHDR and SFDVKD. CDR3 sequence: CATSDLDRGTGELFF. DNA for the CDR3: TGTGCCACCAGTGATCTGGACAGGGGCACCGGGGAGCTGTTTTTT.

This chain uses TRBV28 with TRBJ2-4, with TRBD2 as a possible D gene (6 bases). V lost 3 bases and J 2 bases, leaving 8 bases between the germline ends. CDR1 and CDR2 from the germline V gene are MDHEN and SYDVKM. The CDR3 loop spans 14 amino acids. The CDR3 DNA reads TGTGCCAGCAGTTTGGGGGGAACCAAAAACATTCAGTACTTC. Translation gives CASSLGGTKNIQYF.

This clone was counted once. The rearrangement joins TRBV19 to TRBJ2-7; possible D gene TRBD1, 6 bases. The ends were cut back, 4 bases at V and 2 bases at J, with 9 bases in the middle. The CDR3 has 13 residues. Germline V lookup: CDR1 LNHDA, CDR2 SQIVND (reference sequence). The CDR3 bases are TGTGCCAGTAGTAAGGACAGAGCCTACGAGCAGTACTTC. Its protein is CASSKDRAYEQYF.

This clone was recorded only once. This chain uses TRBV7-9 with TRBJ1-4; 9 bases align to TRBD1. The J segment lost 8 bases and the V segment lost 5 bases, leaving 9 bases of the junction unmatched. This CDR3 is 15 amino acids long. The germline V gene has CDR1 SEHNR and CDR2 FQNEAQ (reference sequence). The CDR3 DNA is TGTGCCAGCAGCCTCCCGACAGGGGGGAGGGAAAAACTGTTTTTT. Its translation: CASSLPTGGREKLFF.

The CDR3 nucleotides are TGTGCCAGCAGCTTAGAATTTGGCCGACTTGAAGCTTTCTTT. This encodes CASSLEFGRLEAFF. The chain links TRBV11-2 to TRBJ1-1; D gene ambiguous. The CDR3 is made up of 14 amino acids. Germline V lookup: CDR1 SGHAT, CDR2 FQNNGV. The V end was cut by 0 bases, the J end by 7 bases, with 12 bases between. The whole variable domain, filled in from reference TRBV11-2 and TRBJ1-1, reads EAGVAQSPRYKIIEKRQSVAFWCNPISGHATLYWYQQILGQGPKLLIQFQNNGVVDDSQLPKDRFSAERLKGVDSTLKIQPAKLEDSAVYLCASSLEFGRLEAFFGQGTRLTVV.